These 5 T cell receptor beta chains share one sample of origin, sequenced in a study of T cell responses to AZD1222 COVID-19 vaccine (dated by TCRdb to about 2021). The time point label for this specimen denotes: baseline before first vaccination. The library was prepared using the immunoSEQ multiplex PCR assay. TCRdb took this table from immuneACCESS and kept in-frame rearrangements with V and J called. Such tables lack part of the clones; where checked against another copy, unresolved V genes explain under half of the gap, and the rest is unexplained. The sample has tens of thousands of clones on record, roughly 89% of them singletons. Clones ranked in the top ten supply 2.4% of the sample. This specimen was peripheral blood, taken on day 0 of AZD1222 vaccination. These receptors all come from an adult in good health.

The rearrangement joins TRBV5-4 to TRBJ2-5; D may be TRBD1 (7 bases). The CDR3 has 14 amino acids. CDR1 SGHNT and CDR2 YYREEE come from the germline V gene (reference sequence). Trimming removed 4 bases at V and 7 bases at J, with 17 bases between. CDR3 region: CASSKGDQGGTQYF. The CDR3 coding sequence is TGTGCCAGCAGCAAAGGGGATCAGGGGGGGACCCAGTACTTC.

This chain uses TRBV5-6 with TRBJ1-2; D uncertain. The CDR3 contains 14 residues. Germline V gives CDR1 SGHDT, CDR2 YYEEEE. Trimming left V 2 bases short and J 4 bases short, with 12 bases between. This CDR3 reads CASSLAGIAYGYTF. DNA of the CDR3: TGTGCCAGCAGCTTAGCGGGGATCGCCTATGGCTACACCTTC.

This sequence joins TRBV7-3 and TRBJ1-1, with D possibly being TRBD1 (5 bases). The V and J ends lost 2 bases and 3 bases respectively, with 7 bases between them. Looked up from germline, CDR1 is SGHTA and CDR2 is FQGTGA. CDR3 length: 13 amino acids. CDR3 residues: CASSLWGDTEAFF. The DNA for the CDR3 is TGTGCCAGCAGCTTATGGGGGGACACTGAAGCTTTCTTT. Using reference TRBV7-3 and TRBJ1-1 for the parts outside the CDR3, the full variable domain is GAGVSQTPSNKVTEKGKYVELRCDPISGHTALYWYRQSLGQGPEFLIYFQGTGAADDSGLPNDRFFAVRPEGSVSTLKIQRTERGDSAVYLCASSLWGDTEAFFGQGTRLTVV.

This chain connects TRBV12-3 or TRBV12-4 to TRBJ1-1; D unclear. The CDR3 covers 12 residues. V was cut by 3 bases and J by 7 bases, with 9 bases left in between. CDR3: CASSFGSLEAFF. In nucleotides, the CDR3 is TGTGCCAGCAGTTTTGGTAGCCTTGAAGCTTTCTTT.

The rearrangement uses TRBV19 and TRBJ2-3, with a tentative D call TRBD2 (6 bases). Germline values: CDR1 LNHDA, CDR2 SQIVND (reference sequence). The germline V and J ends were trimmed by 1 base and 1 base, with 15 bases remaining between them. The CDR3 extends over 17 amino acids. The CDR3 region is CASSIARPGVGTDTQYF. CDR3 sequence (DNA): TGTGCCAGTAGTATAGCCCGACCGGGGGTGGGCACAGATACGCAGTATTTT.